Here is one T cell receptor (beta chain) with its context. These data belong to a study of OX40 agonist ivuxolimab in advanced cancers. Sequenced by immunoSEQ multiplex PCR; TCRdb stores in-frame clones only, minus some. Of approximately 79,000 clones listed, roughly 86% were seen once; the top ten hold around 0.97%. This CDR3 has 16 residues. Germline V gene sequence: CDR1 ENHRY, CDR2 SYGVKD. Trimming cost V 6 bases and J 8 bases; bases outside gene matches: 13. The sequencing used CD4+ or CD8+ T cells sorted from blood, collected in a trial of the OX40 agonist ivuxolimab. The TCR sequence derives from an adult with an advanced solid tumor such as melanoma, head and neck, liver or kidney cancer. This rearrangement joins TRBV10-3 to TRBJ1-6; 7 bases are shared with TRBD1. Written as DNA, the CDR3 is TGTGCCATCAGAGCCGCTACAGGGGCCGGGGATTCACCCCTCCACTTT. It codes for CAIRAATGAGDSPLHF.